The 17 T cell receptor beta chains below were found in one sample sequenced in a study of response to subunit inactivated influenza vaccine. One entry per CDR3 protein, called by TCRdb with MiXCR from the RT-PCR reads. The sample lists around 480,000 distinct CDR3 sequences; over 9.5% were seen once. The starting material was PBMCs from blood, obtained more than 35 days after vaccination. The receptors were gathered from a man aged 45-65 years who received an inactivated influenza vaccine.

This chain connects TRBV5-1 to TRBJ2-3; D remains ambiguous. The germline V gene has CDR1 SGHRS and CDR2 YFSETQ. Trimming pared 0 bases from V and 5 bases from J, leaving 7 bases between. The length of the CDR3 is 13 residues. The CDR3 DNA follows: TGCGCCAGCAGCTTGGGGTGGAGAGATACGCAGTATTTT. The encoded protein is CASSLGWRDTQYF.

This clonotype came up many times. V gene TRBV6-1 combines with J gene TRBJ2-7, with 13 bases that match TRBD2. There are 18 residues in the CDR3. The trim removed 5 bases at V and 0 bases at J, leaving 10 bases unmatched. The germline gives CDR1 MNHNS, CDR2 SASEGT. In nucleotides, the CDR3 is TGTGCCAGCAGTCGAACGGGACTAGCGGGACTAAACTCCTACGAGCAGTACTTC. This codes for CASSRTGLAGLNSYEQYF.

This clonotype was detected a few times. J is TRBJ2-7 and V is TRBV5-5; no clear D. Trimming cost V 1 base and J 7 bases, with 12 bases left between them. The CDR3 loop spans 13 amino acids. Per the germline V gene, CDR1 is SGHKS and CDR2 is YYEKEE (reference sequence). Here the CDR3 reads CASSLLSVGEQYF. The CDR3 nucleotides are TGTGCCAGCAGCTTGTTGTCAGTGGGAGAGCAGTACTTC.

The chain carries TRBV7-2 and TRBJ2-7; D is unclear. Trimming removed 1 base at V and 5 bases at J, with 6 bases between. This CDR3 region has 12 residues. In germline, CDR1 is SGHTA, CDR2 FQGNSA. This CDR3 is CASSLDNDEQYF. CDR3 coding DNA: TGTGCCAGCAGCTTAGACAACGACGAGCAGTACTTC. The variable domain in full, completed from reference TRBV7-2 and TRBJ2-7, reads GAGVSQSPSNKVTEKGKDVELRCDPISGHTALYWYRQSLGQGLEFLIYFQGNSAPDKSGLPSDRFSAERTGGSVSTLTIQRTQQEDSAVYLCASSLDNDEQYFGPGTRLTVT.

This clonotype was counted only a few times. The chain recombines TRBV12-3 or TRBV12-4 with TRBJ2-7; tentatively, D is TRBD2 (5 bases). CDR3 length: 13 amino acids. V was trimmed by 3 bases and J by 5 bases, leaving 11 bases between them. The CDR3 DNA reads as TGTGCCAGCAGTTTCACGCGAGGGAACGAGCAGTACTTC. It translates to CASSFTRGNEQYF.

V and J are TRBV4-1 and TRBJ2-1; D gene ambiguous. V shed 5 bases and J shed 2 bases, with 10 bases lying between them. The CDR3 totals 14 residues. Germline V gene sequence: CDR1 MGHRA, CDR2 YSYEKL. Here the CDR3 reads CASSDFSPYNEQFF. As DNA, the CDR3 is TGCGCCAGCAGCGATTTTAGCCCCTACAATGAGCAGTTCTTC.

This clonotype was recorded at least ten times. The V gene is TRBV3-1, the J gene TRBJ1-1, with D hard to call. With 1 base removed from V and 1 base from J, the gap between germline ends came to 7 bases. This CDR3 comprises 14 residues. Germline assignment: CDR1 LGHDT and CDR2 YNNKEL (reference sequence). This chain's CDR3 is CASSQGASNTEAFF. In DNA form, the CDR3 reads TGTGCCAGCAGCCAAGGGGCATCGAACACTGAAGCTTTCTTT.

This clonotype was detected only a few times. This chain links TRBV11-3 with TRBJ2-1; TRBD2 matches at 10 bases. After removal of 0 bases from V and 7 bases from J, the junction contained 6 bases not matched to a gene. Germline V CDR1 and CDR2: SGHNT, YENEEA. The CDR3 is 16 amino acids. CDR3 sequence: CASSLDRASGGNEQFF. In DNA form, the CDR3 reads TGTGCCAGCAGCTTAGATCGGGCTAGCGGGGGTAATGAGCAGTTCTTC.

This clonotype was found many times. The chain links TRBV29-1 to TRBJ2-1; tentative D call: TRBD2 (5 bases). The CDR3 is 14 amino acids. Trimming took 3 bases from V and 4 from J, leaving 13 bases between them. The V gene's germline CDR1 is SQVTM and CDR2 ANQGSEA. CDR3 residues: CSVEFGLLYNEQFF. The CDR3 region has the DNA TGCAGCGTTGAGTTCGGACTTCTGTACAATGAGCAGTTCTTC.

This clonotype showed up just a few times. CDR3 in DNA: TGCAGTGCTAGAGATTACCGGGGGAACACTGAAGCTTTCTTT. It translates to CSARDYRGNTEAFF. The V call is TRBV20-1, the J call TRBJ1-1; D is undetermined. The ends were cut back, 0 bases at V and 1 base at J, with 9 bases in the middle. Per germline, CDR1 DFQATT and CDR2 SNEGSKA (reference sequence). This CDR3 is built from 14 residues.

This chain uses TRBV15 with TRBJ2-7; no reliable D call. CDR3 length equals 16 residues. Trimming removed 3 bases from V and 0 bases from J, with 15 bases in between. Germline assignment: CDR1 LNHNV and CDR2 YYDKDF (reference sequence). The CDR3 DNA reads TGTGCCACCAGCAGGGGCTTGGCAGTGAGCTCCTACGAGCAGTACTTC. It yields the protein CATSRGLAVSSYEQYF.

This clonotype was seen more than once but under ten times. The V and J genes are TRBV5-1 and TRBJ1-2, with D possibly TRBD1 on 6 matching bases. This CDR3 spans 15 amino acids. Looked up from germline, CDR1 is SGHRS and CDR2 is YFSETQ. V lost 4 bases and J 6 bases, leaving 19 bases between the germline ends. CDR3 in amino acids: CASSRRQVTMDGYTF. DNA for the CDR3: TGCGCCAGCAGCCGAAGACAGGTGACTATGGATGGCTACACCTTC.

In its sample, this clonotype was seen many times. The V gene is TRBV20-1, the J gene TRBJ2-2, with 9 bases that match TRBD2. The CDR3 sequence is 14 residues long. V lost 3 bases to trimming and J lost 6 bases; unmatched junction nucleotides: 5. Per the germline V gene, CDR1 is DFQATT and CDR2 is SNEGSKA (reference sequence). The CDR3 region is CSASWRGGAGELFF. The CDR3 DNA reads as TGCAGTGCTAGCTGGCGGGGGGGTGCCGGGGAGCTGTTTTTT.

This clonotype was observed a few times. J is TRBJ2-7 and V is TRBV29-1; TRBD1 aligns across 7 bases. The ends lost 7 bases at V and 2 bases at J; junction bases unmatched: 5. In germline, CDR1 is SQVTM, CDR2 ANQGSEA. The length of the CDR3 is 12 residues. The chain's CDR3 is CSAWTGPYEQYF. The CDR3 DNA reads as TGCAGCGCTTGGACAGGACCCTACGAGCAGTACTTC.

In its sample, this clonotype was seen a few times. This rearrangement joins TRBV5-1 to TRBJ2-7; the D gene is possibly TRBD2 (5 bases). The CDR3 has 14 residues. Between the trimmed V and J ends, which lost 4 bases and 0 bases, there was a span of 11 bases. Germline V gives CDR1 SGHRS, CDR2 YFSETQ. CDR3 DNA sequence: TGCGCCAGCAGCCTGATAGCGCCCTCCTACGAGCAGTACTTC. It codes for CASSLIAPSYEQYF.

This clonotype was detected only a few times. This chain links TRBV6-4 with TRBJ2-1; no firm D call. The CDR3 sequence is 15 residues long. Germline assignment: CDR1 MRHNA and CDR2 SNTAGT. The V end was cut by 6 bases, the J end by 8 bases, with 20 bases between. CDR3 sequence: CASSARVWSFYEQFF. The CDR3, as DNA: TGTGCCAGCAGCGCCCGAGTATGGAGCTTCTATGAGCAGTTCTTC.

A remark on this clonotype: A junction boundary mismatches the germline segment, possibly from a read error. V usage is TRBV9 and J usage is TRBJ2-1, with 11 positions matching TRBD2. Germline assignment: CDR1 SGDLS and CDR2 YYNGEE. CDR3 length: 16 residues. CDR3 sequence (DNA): TGTGCCATCAGCGCCGGGACTAGCGGAGTGTACAATGAGCAGTTCTTC. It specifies CAISAGTSGVYNEQFF.